One and the same sample provided the 20 T cell receptor beta chains below, sequenced in a study of T cell responses to AZD1222 COVID-19 vaccine. The table came from immunoSEQ multiplex PCR; TCRdb's copy has only in-frame clones and leaves some out. The profile shows 72,000 or so clones, 85% of them singletons. The input for sequencing was peripheral blood, taken on day 0 of AZD1222 vaccination. These receptor sequences come from an adult in good health.

The table lists this clone with a few counts. CDR3 sequence: CASSEVTSSYTEAFF. The CDR3 region has the DNA TGTGCCAGCAGTGAAGTAACGAGCAGTTACACTGAAGCTTTCTTT. The chain couples TRBV2 to TRBJ1-1; D is unresolved. Germline V gene sequence: CDR1 SNHLY, CDR2 FYNNEI. The V gene lost 1 base and the J gene lost 3 bases, with 12 bases spanning the gap. The CDR3 is 15 residues long.

The genes are TRBV12-3 or TRBV12-4 and TRBJ1-3; D call uncertain. Trimming pared 2 bases from V and 2 bases from J, leaving 4 bases between. CDR3 size: 13 residues. This chain's CDR3 is CASSLNTGNTIYF. The CDR3 nucleotides are TGTGCCAGCAGTTTAAATACTGGAAACACCATATATTTT.

This clone was detected a few times. The V and J genes are TRBV7-9 and TRBJ2-2, with D unclear. The V end lost 9 bases, the J end lost 2 bases, and 1 base lay between the germline ends. Germline lookup yields CDR1 SEHNR and CDR2 FQNEAQ (reference sequence). This CDR3 has 10 residues. The CDR3 reads CASNTGELFF. As DNA, the CDR3 is TGTGCCAGTAACACCGGGGAGCTGTTTTTT.

This clone was counted between two and nine times. The chain recombines TRBV5-4 with TRBJ2-2, with 8 bases lining up with TRBD1. Trimming cost V 4 bases and J 7 bases; bases outside gene matches: 9. This CDR3 has 15 residues. Germline V gene lookup returns CDR1 SGHNT and CDR2 YYREEE (reference sequence). The CDR3 is CASSTGQGGFGELFF. The CDR3 bases are TGTGCCAGCAGCACCGGACAGGGCGGGTTCGGGGAGCTGTTTTTT.

CDR3 sequence: CASSQQQGAGETQYF. The CDR3, as DNA: TGTGCCAGCAGCCAACAACAGGGGGCGGGGGAGACCCAGTACTTC. V usage is TRBV3-1 (or the pseudogene TRBV3-2) and J usage is TRBJ2-5; 9 bases are a match to TRBD1. The trim removed 2 bases at V and 5 bases at J, leaving 6 bases unmatched. The CDR3 has 15 amino acids. Germline loops: CDR1 LGHDT, CDR2 YNNKEL (reference sequence).

DNA of the CDR3: TGTGCCAGCTCACCGACGACAGATAACACTGAAGCTTTCTTT. This codes for CASSPTTDNTEAFF. The rearrangement joins TRBV18 to TRBJ1-1; possibly TRBD1 for D (5 bases). The CDR3 has 14 residues. With 3 bases removed from V and 2 bases from J, the gap between germline ends came to 10 bases. Germline V lookup: CDR1 KGHSH, CDR2 LQKENI.

This chain uses TRBV5-6 with TRBJ2-7, with 10 bases fitting TRBD1. V shed 4 bases and J 9 bases; nucleotides not matched to a gene: 4. The CDR3 is 12 amino acids. The germline V gene has CDR1 SGHDT and CDR2 YYEEEE. The CDR3 bases are TGTGCCAGCAGCCCGACAGGGGGCGTGCAGTACTTC. Translated, it gives CASSPTGGVQYF.

The gene calls are TRBV19 and TRBJ1-2; D not certain. The CDR3 has 15 amino acids. The V and J ends lost 4 bases and 6 bases respectively, with 18 bases between them. CDR1 and CDR2 from the germline V gene are LNHDA and SQIVND (reference sequence). CDR3 sequence: CASSREGLPMNGYTF. The CDR3 nucleotides read TGTGCCAGTAGTAGGGAGGGTCTCCCAATGAATGGCTACACCTTC.

In DNA form, the CDR3 reads TGTGCCAGCAGTTTAAAGGGGGCCAGCTATGGCTACACCTTC. As protein: CASSLKGASYGYTF. The chain has TRBV27 and TRBJ1-2, with TRBD1 identical over 7 bases. Trimming at V came to 2 bases and at J to 4 bases, leaving 4 bases not matched to a gene. The CDR3 has 14 residues. Germline V gene data show CDR1 as MNHEY and CDR2 as SMNVEV (reference sequence).

This clone showed up just a few times. The CDR3 sequence is CASSLDRATSYEQYF. DNA for the CDR3: TGTGCCAGCAGCCTGGACAGGGCTACCTCCTACGAGCAGTACTTC. The chain carries TRBV5-4 and TRBJ2-7; 8 bases are a match to TRBD1. Germline V CDR1 and CDR2: SGHNT, YYREEE (reference sequence). V shed 4 bases, J shed 0 bases, and the junction held 6 bases outside the gene matches. CDR3 length equals 15 residues.

The sample holds a few counts of this clone. V is TRBV2 and J is TRBJ2-2; D is perhaps TRBD2 (6 bases). Trimming pared 6 bases from V and 1 base from J, leaving 6 bases between. The length of the CDR3 is 13 residues. CDR1 and CDR2 (germline): SNHLY, FYNNEI. The CDR3 DNA reads TGTGCCAGCAGGCGGGAGAACACCGGGGAGCTGTTTTTT. Protein sequence: CASRRENTGELFF.

V gene TRBV3-1 (or the pseudogene TRBV3-2) combines with J gene TRBJ2-7, with 7 bases identical to TRBD1. After removal of 4 bases from V and 6 bases from J, the junction contained 9 bases not matched to a gene. The CDR3 extends over 14 amino acids. CDR1 LGHDT and CDR2 YNNKEL come from the germline V gene (reference sequence). The CDR3 sequence: CASSLRTGNPEQYF. The CDR3 DNA follows: TGTGCCAGCAGCCTAAGGACAGGTAACCCCGAGCAGTACTTC.

This chain connects TRBV5-1 to TRBJ2-6; D might be TRBD2 (5 bases). CDR1 is SGHRS, CDR2 YFSETQ, per germline. Trimming took off 0 bases at V and 0 bases at J, with 19 bases between the two ends. The CDR3 runs 20 residues. The CDR3 bases are TGCGCCAGCAGCTTGGTTGGGTTTGGGAGAGTCAGCTCTGGGGCCAACGTCCTGACTTTC. Translating it yields CASSLVGFGRVSSGANVLTF.

The chain couples TRBV5-6 to TRBJ2-7; 9 bases line up with TRBD2. The junction had 9 bases not matched to a gene; V was cut back by 4 bases and J by 7 bases. The germline gives CDR1 SGHDT, CDR2 YYEEEE. The CDR3 contains 14 residues. CDR3 in DNA: TGTGCCAGCAGCAAGTCTAGCGGGATTAGAGAGCAGTACTTC. Translation: CASSKSSGIREQYF.

This CDR3 is CASSSRRTSQYF. CDR3 DNA sequence: TGTGCCAGCAGCTCTCGTCGGACTAGTCAGTATTTT. The rearrangement joins TRBV3-1 (or the pseudogene TRBV3-2) to TRBJ2-3, with TRBD2 identical over 7 bases. The CDR3 covers 12 residues. V was pared by 5 bases and J by 12 bases, with 8 bases of the junction left unmatched. Germline CDR1 and CDR2: LGHDT and YNNKEL (reference sequence).

V gene TRBV3-1 (or the pseudogene TRBV3-2) combines with J gene TRBJ1-4; D call uncertain. Germline-derived CDR1 and CDR2 are LGHDT and YNNKEL (reference sequence). V was shortened by 1 base and J by 4 bases, with 7 bases between the two germline ends. The CDR3 is 14 residues long. DNA for the CDR3: TGTGCCAGCAGCCAAGTGATGAATAATGAAAAACTGTTTTTT. It translates to CASSQVMNNEKLFF.

This rearrangement joins TRBV12-3 or TRBV12-4 to TRBJ1-2; D is possibly TRBD1 (6 bases). CDR3 length: 13 amino acids. V was cut by 10 bases and J by 8 bases, with 20 bases left in between. In DNA, the CDR3 is TGTGCCACCGGTTCCCAGGGGTTGAGGGGCTACACCTTC. Its translation: CATGSQGLRGYTF.

In DNA form, the CDR3 reads TGTGCCAGCAGTTGGGACACCGGGGAGCTGTTTTTT. Translated, it gives CASSWDTGELFF. This chain uses TRBV12-3 or TRBV12-4 with TRBJ2-2; D is undetermined. CDR3 length: 12 amino acids. Trimming removed 4 bases from V and 3 bases from J, with 3 bases in between.

This CDR3 is CASSPRQEVTEAFF. CDR3 coding DNA: TGCGCCAGCAGCCCGAGACAGGAGGTCACTGAAGCTTTCTTT. This chain joins TRBV5-1 and TRBJ1-1; weak D call: TRBD1 (6 bases). Germline CDR1 reads SGHRS; CDR2 reads YFSETQ. Between the trimmed V and J ends, which lost 4 bases and 4 bases, there was a span of 14 bases. The CDR3 contains 14 residues.

This sequence joins TRBV2 and TRBJ1-5; no definite D call. Germline loops: CDR1 SNHLY, CDR2 FYNNEI. V was cut by 4 bases and J by 4 bases, with 8 bases left in between. The CDR3 loop spans 13 amino acids. The CDR3 nucleotides are TGTGCCAGCAGTGCGCTTAGGAATCAGCCCCAGCATTTT. It specifies CASSALRNQPQHF.